In its sample, the clone carrying this T cell receptor (beta chain) was seen a few times. The data are from a study of shared clonotypes between healthy human individuals. Germline V gene sequence: CDR1 SGHVS, CDR2 FNYEAQ. Trimming pared 5 bases from V and 4 bases from J, leaving 18 bases between. The CDR3 is made up of 16 amino acids. Measured with immunoSEQ multiplex PCR; TCRdb has only the in-frame clones, and not every one. In the table there are hundreds of thousands of clones, roughly 70% of which are singletons. The sample taken for sequencing was memory CD4+ T cells sorted from blood. The sample's subset: CD45RA-negative fraction. The chain couples TRBV7-6 to TRBJ1-5; TRBD1 might be the D (5 bases). This sequence originates from a man aged 25-45 years in good health. In DNA, the CDR3 is TGTGCCAGCAGCCCCGGTTTGCAGGGTGGGAATCAGCCCCAGCATTTT. Translation gives CASSPGLQGGNQPQHF.